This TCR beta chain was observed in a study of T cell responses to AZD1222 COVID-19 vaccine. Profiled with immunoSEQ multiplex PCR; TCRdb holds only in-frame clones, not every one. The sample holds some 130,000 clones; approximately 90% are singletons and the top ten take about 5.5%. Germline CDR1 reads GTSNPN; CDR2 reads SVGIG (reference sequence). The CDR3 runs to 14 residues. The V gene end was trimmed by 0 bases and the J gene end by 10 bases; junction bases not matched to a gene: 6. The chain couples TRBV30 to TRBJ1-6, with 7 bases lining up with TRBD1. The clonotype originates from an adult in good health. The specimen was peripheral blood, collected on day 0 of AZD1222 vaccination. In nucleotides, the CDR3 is TGTGCCTGGAGTGTCGACAGGGTGAAGTCACCCCTCCACTTT. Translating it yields CAWSVDRVKSPLHF. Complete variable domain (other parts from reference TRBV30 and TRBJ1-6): SQTIHQWPATLVQPVGSPLSLECTVEGTSNPNLYWYRQAAGRGLQLLFYSVGIGQISSEVPQNLSASRPQDRQFILSSKKLLLSDSGFYLCAWSVDRVKSPLHFGNGTRLTVT.